This T cell receptor (beta chain) was recovered during a study of response to subunit inactivated influenza vaccine. MiXCR was run by TCRdb on the RT-PCR reads, yielding one entry per CDR3 protein. Found here are 750,000 to 850,000 distinct CDR3 sequences, about 18% of them singletons; the top ten hold roughly 11%. The CDR3 sequence is 22 residues long. The J segment lost 5 bases and the V segment lost 4 bases, leaving 23 bases of the junction unmatched. Germline values: CDR1 SGHAT, CDR2 FQNNGV. The V gene is TRBV11-2, the J gene TRBJ2-5; TRBD2 aligns across 15 bases. The starting material was PBMCs from blood, obtained about 5 days after vaccination. This clonotype originated in a man in his forties or fifties who received an inactivated influenza vaccine. CDR3: CASSYRDGLAGGQVIIRETQYF. The DNA of the CDR3 is TGTGCCAGCAGCTATAGAGATGGACTAGCGGGAGGGCAGGTGATAATTCGGGAGACCCAGTACTTC. Filled out from reference TRBV11-2 and TRBJ2-5, the complete variable domain reads EAGVAQSPRYKIIEKRQSVAFWCNPISGHATLYWYQQILGQGPKLLIQFQNNGVVDDSQLPKDRFSAERLKGVDSTLKIQPAKLEDSAVYLCASSYRDGLAGGQVIIRETQYFGPGTRLLVL.